This entry is about one TCR beta chain. Its target is not known. The CDR3 runs 16 residues. Trimming took 3 bases from V and 5 from J, leaving 20 bases between them. Germline V gene data show CDR1 as SGDLS and CDR2 as YYNGEE. This sample was included in a study of OX40 agonist ivuxolimab in advanced cancers. For the study at large: The drug used for patients, ivuxolimab, was an agonistic anti-OX40 (CD134) antibody. The eligibility criteria allowed prior anti-PD-1, anti-PD-L1 or anti-CTLA-4 therapy, and about 40% had some. Regarding the study as a whole: The study found that CD8+ T cells averaged more expanded clones than CD4+.

Patients with autoimmune history or systemic immunosuppression were excluded. TCRdb's table, derived via immunoSEQ multiplex PCR, lists solely in-frame clones and lacks some. The repertoire has some 72,000 clones, about 80% of them found once; the top ten carry 0.45% to 0.6%. This sequence joins TRBV9 and TRBJ1-1; weak D call: TRBD1 (6 bases). Sequenced material: CD4+ or CD8+ T cells sorted from blood, taken in a trial of the OX40 agonist ivuxolimab. The origin of this receptor is an adult with an advanced solid tumor such as melanoma, head and neck, liver or kidney cancer. This chain's CDR3 is CASSAGVTGLGTEAFF. The CDR3 nucleotides read TGTGCCAGCAGCGCAGGCGTAACAGGGCTGGGGACTGAAGCTTTCTTT.